A single sample gave rise to the 10 T cell receptor beta chains below, sequenced in a study of human T cells and chemical hapten exposure. Time point in this sample: pre-sensitization, week 0. Treatment meaning: therapeutic diphenylcyclopropenone sensitization with weekly scalp DPC. One entry per CDR3 protein results from TCRdb running MiXCR on the RACE reads. Altogether tens of thousands of distinct CDR3 sequences are present, roughly a tenth being singletons, with the ten largest covering 11% to 15%. Sequenced here: whole blood, sampled in connection with sensitization to the hapten diphenylcyclopropenone (DPC). The receptors derive from a woman aged 40 to 50 with alopecia areata. Some clones in this sample may be carry-over from other donors' samples.

Many counts were recorded for this clonotype. This rearrangement joins TRBV20-1 to TRBJ1-2, with D uncertain. The CDR3 spans 16 residues. Per the germline V gene, CDR1 is DFQATT and CDR2 is SNEGSKA (reference sequence). V lost 6 bases to trimming and J lost 0 bases, with 20 bases between them. Here the CDR3 reads CSAPPRPGSPNYGYTF. The CDR3, as DNA: TGCAGTGCCCCGCCGAGGCCCGGGTCGCCTAACTATGGCTACACCTTC.

This clonotype was counted ten times or more. V gene TRBV5-5 combines with J gene TRBJ1-5; D not resolved. The CDR3 totals 14 residues. CDR1 is SGHKS, CDR2 YYEKEE, per germline (reference sequence). Trimming removed 5 bases at V and 1 base at J, with 10 bases between. The CDR3 DNA reads as TGTGCCAGCAGTCGTGGGCAGAGCAATCAGCCCCAGCATTTT. Translating it yields CASSRGQSNQPQHF.

This clonotype has at least ten counts. The chain recombines TRBV18 with TRBJ2-1, with TRBD2 matching 12 bases. CDR1 is KGHSH, CDR2 LQKENI, per germline. The CDR3 length is 17 residues. V shed 5 bases and J 0 bases; nucleotides not matched to a gene: 5. CDR3 DNA sequence: TGTGCCAGCTCATCCGGACTAGCGGGGACCTCCTACAATGAGCAGTTCTTC. It is translated as CASSSGLAGTSYNEQFF. The whole variable domain, filled in from reference TRBV18 and TRBJ2-1, reads NAGVMQNPRHLVRRRGQEARLRCSPMKGHSHVYWYRQLPEEGLKFMVYLQKENIIDESGMPKERFSAEFPKEGPSILRIQQVVRGDSAAYFCASSSGLAGTSYNEQFFGPGTRLTVL.

J is TRBJ1-1 and V is TRBV28; D uncertain. CDR1 and CDR2 (germline): MDHEN, SYDVKM. Trimming took off 7 bases at V and 8 bases at J, with 23 bases between the two ends. The CDR3 covers 15 residues. The CDR3 sequence is CASKSSGEGRKEAFF. CDR3 bases: TGTGCCAGCAAAAGCTCCGGTGAAGGGCGCAAGGAAGCTTTCTTT.

The chain combines TRBV28 with TRBJ1-2, with TRBD1 identical over 7 bases. CDR1 is MDHEN and CDR2 is SYDVKM in the germline V gene. Unmatched junction bases numbered 16, after V lost 8 bases and J lost 7 bases. The CDR3 length is 15 residues. CDR3 residues: CASEAQGQPYRGYTF. The CDR3, as DNA: TGTGCCAGCGAAGCTCAGGGACAGCCTTACCGTGGCTACACCTTC.

This clonotype has a count of ten or more. The chain carries TRBV5-6 and TRBJ2-5; TRBD1 agrees at 7 bases. CDR3 length: 18 amino acids. Losses at the gene ends were 4 bases for V and 7 bases for J; bases not matched to a gene: 22. Germline V lookup: CDR1 SGHDT, CDR2 YYEEEE. Here the CDR3 reads CASSRRQGGIRLSGTQYF. The CDR3 DNA reads as TGTGCCAGCAGCCGCCGACAGGGCGGAATCAGACTTTCGGGGACCCAGTACTTC.

The CDR3 DNA reads as TGCGCCAGCAGCCAGGACAGCAATGAGCAGTTCTTC. This codes for CASSQDSNEQFF. The chain carries TRBV4-1 and TRBJ2-1; perhaps TRBD1 as D (6 bases). Trimming removed 3 bases at V and 6 bases at J, with 6 bases between. Germline V CDR1 and CDR2: MGHRA, YSYEKL. The CDR3 runs to 12 residues.

This clonotype was counted ten times or more. This chain joins TRBV25-1 and TRBJ1-6; the D gene is possibly TRBD1 (5 bases). This CDR3 is 14 amino acids long. Trimming removed 0 bases from V and 10 bases from J, with 10 bases in between. Germline loops: CDR1 MGHDK, CDR2 SYGVNS. CDR3 nucleotides: TGTGCCAGCAGTGAATATCTGAGGGACTCACCCCTCCACTTT. This gives the protein CASSEYLRDSPLHF.

The rearrangement links TRBV28 to TRBJ1-1; no clear D gene. This CDR3 is built from 15 residues. Trimming removed 5 bases from V and 1 base from J, with 14 bases in between. The germline CDR1 and CDR2 sequences are MDHEN and SYDVKM. Written as DNA, the CDR3 is TGTGCCAGCAGTATGTCCCTGACGTCGAACACTGAAGCTTTCTTT. Protein product: CASSMSLTSNTEAFF. Complete variable domain (other parts from reference TRBV28 and TRBJ1-1): DVKVTQSSRYLVKRTGEKVFLECVQDMDHENMFWYRQDPGLGLRLIYFSYDVKMKEKGDIPEGYSVSREKKERFSLILESASTNQTSMYLCASSMSLTSNTEAFFGQGTRLTVV.

This clonotype has at least ten counts. The rearrangement uses TRBV27 and TRBJ1-4; a possible D gene is TRBD1 (5 bases). The CDR3 has 15 residues. The germline V gene has CDR1 MNHEY and CDR2 SMNVEV (reference sequence). V gave up 8 bases and J gave up 2 bases, with 15 bases separating them. The CDR3 bases are TGTGCCAGCGCTCCAGGGAGTTGGACTAATGAAAAACTGTTTTTT. Amino acid sequence: CASAPGSWTNEKLFF.